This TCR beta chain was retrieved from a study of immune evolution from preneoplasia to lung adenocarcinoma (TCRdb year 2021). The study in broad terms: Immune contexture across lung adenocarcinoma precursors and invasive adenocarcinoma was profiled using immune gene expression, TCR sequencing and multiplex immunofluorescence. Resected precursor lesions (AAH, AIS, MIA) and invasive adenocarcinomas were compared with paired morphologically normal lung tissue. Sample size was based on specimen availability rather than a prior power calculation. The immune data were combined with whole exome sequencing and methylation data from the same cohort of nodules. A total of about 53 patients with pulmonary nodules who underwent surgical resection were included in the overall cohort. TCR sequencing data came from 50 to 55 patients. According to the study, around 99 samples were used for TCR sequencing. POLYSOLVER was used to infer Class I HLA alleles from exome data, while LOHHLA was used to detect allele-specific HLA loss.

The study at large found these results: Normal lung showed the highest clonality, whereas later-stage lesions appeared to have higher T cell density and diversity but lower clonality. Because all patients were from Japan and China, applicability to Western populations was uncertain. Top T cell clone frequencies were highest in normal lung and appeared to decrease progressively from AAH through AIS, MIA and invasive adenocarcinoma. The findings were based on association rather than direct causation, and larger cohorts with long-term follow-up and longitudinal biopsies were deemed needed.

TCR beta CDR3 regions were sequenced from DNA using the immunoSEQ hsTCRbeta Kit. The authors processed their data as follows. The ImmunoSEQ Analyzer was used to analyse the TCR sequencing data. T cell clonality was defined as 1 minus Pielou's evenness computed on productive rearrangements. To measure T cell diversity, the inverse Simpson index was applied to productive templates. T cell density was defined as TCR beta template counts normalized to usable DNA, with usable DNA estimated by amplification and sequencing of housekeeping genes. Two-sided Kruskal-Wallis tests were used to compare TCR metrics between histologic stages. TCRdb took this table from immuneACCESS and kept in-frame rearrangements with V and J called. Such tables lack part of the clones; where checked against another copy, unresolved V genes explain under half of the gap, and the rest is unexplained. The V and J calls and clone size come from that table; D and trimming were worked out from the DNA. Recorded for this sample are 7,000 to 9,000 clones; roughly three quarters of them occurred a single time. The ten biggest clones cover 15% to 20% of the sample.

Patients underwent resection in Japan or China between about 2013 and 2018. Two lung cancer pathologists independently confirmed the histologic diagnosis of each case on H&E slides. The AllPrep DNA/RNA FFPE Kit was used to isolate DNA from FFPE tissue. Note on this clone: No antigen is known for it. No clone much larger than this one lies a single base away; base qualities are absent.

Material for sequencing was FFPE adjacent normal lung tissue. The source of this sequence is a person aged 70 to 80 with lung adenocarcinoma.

In nucleotide form, the sequence is TGTGCCAGCAGCGAACAGGGGGCGCTTACTGAAGCTTTCTTT. It specifies CASSEQGALTEAFF. The rearrangement joined TRBV9 to TRBJ1-1; TRBD1 matches 9 bases in the middle. V is pruned by 3 bases and J by 5 bases, leaving 5 bases of the junction without a gene match. Including the terminal cysteine and phenylalanine, the CDR3 comprises 14 residues. Only the CDR3 DNA stays, 42 bases, in frame from base 1. CDR1 and CDR2 are drawn from the germline V gene: SGDLS, YYNGEE.